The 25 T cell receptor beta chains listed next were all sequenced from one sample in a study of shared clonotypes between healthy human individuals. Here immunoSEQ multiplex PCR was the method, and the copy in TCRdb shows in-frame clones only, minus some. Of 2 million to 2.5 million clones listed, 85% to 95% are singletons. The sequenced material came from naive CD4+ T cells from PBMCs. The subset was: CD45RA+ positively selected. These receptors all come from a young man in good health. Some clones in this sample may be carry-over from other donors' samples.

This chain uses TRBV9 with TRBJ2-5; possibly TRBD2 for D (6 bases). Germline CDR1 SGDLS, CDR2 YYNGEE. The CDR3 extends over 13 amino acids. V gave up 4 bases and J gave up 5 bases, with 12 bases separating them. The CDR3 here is CASSRVGRETQYF. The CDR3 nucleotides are TGTGCCAGCAGCCGCGTTGGGAGGGAGACCCAGTACTTC.

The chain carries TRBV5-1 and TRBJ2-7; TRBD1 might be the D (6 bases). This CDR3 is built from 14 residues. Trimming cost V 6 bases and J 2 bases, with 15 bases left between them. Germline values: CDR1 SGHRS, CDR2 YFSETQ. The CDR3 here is CASNRGQRPYEQYF. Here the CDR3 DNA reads TGCGCCAGCAACCGTGGACAGCGACCCTACGAGCAGTACTTC. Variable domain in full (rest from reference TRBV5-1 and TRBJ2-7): KAGVTQTPRYLIKTRGQQVTLSCSPISGHRSVSWYQQTPGQGLQFLFEYFSETQRNKGNFPGRFSGRQFSNSRSEMNVSTLELGDSALYLCASNRGQRPYEQYFGPGTRLTVT.

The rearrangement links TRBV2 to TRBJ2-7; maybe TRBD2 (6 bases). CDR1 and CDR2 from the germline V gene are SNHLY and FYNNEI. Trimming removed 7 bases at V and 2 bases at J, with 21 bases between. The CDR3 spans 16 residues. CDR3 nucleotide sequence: TGTGCCAGCACCCCGGAGGGGCGGGGAATCCCCTACGAGCAGTACTTC. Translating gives CASTPEGRGIPYEQYF. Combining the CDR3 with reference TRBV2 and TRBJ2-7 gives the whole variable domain EPEVTQTPSHQVTQMGQEVILRCVPISNHLYFYWYRQILGQKVEFLVSFYNNEISEKSEIFDDQFSVERPDGSNFTLKIRSTKLEDSAMYFCASTPEGRGIPYEQYFGPGTRLTVT.

CDR3 residues: CASSLGLPSTDTQYF. For the CDR3, the DNA is TGTGCCAGCAGCCTCGGACTACCGAGCACAGATACGCAGTATTTT. The gene calls are TRBV7-2 and TRBJ2-3, with a weak D call TRBD2 (6 bases). V dropped 5 bases and J dropped 0 bases, with 12 bases sitting between them. Germline V gives CDR1 SGHTA, CDR2 FQGNSA. This CDR3 has 15 residues.

The CDR3 nucleotides read TGTGCCAGCACCGGACAGGGGGCTAATGAAAAACTGTTTTTT. Translated: CASTGQGANEKLFF. The chain couples TRBV2 to TRBJ1-4; 10 positions agree with TRBD1. Germline V gene sequence: CDR1 SNHLY, CDR2 FYNNEI. V dropped 7 bases and J dropped 3; count of bases not matched to a gene: 2. The CDR3 is made up of 14 amino acids.

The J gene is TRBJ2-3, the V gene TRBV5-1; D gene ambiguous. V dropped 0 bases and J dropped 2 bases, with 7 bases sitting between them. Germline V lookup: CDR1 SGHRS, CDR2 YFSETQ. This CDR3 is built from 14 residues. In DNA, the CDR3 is TGCGCCAGCAGCTTGGTTTTCGACACAGATACGCAGTATTTT. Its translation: CASSLVFDTDTQYF.

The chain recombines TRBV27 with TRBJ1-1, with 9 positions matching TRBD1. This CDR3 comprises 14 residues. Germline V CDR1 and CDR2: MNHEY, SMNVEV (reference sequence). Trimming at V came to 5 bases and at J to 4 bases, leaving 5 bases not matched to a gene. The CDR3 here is CASSGRDRVTEAFF. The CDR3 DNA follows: TGTGCCAGCAGTGGGCGGGACAGGGTCACTGAAGCTTTCTTT.

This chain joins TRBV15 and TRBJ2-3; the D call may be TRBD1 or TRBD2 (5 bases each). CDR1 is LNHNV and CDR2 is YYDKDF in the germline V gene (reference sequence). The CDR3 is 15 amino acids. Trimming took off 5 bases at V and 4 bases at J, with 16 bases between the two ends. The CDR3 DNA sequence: TGTGCCACCAGCCCGGCGAGGGGTACGTCAGATACGCAGTATTTT. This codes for CATSPARGTSDTQYF.

As DNA, the CDR3 is TGTGCCAGCCAAGTCGAGACAGTTCCCAACTATGGCTACACCTTC. Encoded protein: CASQVETVPNYGYTF. The chain links TRBV18 to TRBJ1-2; perhaps TRBD1 as D (5 bases). The CDR3 extends over 15 amino acids. In germline, CDR1 is KGHSH, CDR2 LQKENI. V was trimmed by 8 bases and J by 2 bases, leaving 18 bases between them.

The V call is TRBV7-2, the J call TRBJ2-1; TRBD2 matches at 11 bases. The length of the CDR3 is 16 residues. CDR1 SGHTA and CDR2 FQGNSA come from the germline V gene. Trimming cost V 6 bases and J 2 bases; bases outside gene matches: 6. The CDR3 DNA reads TGTGCCAGCAGATCAAAACTAGCGGGAGCCTACAATGAGCAGTTCTTC. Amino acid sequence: CASRSKLAGAYNEQFF.

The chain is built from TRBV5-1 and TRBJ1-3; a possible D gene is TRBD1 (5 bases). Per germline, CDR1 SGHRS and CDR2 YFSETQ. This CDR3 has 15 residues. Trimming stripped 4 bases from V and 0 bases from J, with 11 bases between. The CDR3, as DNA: TGCGCCAGCAGCCCCCAGGGTCTCTCTGGAAACACCATATATTTT. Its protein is CASSPQGLSGNTIYF.

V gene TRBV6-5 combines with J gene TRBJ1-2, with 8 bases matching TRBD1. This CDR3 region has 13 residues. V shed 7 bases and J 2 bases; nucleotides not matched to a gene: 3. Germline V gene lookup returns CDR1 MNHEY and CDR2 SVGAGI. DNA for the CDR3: TGTGCCAGCACCCAGGGGGCGAACTATGGCTACACCTTC. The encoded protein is CASTQGANYGYTF.

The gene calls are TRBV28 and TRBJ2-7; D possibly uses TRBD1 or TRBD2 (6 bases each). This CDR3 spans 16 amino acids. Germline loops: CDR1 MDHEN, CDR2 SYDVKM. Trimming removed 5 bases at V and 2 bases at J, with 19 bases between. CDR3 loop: CASSPLGGSVPYEQYF. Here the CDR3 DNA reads TGTGCCAGCAGTCCCCTCGGGGGCAGCGTCCCCTACGAGCAGTACTTC.

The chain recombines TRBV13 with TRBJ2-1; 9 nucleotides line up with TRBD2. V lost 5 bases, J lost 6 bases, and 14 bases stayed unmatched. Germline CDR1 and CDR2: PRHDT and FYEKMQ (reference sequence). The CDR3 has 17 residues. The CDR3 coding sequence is TGTGCCAGCAGCCCCCGGGGGGCGGCTAGCGGGACCAATGAGCAGTTCTTC. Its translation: CASSPRGAASGTNEQFF.

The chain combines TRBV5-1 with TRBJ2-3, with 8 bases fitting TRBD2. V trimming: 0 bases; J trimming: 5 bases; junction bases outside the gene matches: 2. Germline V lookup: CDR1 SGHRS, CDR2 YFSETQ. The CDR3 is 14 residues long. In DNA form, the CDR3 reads TGCGCCAGCAGCTTGGCGGGAGGGAGAGATACGCAGTATTTT. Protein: CASSLAGGRDTQYF.

CDR3 nucleotide sequence: TGTGCCAGCAGTTTTTTAGGGAAAGAGCAGTACTTC. Its protein is CASSFLGKEQYF. The genes are TRBV28 and TRBJ2-7; D remains ambiguous. CDR3 size: 12 residues. From germline, CDR1 is MDHEN and CDR2 SYDVKM. The ends were cut back, 3 bases at V and 7 bases at J, with 10 bases in the middle.

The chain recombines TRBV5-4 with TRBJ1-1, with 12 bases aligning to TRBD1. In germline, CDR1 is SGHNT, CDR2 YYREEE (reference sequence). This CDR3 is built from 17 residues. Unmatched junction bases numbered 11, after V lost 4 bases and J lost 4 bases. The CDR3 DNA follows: TGTGCCAGCAGCCGGGACAGGGGGCGGATTTTGGCCACTGAAGCTTTCTTT. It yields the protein CASSRDRGRILATEAFF.

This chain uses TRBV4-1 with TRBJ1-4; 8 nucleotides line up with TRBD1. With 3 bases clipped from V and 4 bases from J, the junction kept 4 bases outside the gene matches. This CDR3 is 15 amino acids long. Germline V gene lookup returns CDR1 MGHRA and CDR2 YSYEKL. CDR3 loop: CASSHRTGFNEKLFF. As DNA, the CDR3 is TGCGCCAGCAGCCACCGGACAGGGTTTAATGAAAAACTGTTTTTT.

The CDR3: CSGGRAGRNQPQHF. For the CDR3, the DNA is TGCAGCGGCGGGCGGGCAGGGCGCAATCAGCCCCAGCATTTT. This chain links TRBV29-1 with TRBJ1-5; D possibly corresponds to TRBD1 (5 bases). Germline V gene sequence: CDR1 SQVTM, CDR2 ANQGSEA. The CDR3 consists of 14 residues. Trimming stripped 7 bases from V and 2 bases from J, with 15 bases between.

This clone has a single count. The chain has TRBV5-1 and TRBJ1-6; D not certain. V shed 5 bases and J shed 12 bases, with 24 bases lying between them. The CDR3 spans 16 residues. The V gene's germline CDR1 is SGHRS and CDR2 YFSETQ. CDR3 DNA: TGCGCCAGCAGTTTCGGAACCGAGGCCTGGGTGGGACCCCTCCACTTT. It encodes CASSFGTEAWVGPLHF.

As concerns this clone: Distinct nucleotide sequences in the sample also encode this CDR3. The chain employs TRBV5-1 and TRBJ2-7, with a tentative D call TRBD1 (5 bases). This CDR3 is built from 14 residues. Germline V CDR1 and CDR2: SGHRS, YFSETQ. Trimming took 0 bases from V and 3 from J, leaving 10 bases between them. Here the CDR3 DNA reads TGCGCCAGCAGCTTGGGGCAGGGAAACTACGAGCAGTACTTC. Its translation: CASSLGQGNYEQYF.

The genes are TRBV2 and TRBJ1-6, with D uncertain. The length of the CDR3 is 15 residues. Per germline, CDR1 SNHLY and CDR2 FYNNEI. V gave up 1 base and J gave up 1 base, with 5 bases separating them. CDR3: CASSEEFSYNSPLHF. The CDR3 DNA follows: TGTGCCAGCAGTGAAGAGTTTTCCTATAATTCACCCCTCCACTTT.

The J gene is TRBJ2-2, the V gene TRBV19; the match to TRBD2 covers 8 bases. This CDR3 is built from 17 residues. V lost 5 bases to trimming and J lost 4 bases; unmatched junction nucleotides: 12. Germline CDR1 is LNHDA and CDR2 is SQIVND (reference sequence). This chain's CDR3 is CASSEEVAGWGTGELFF. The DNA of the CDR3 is TGTGCCAGTAGTGAGGAGGTAGCGGGATGGGGCACCGGGGAGCTGTTTTTT.

CDR3 loop: CASLGNRGPTGELFF. The CDR3, as DNA: TGTGCCAGTTTGGGGAACAGGGGGCCCACCGGGGAGCTGTTTTTT. J is TRBJ2-2 and V is TRBV28; 9 positions agree with TRBD1. CDR3 length: 15 residues. V lost 9 bases to trimming and J lost 4 bases; unmatched junction nucleotides: 9. Germline CDR1 reads MDHEN; CDR2 reads SYDVKM. Full variable domain (missing parts from reference TRBV28 and TRBJ2-2): DVKVTQSSRYLVKRTGEKVFLECVQDMDHENMFWYRQDPGLGLRLIYFSYDVKMKEKGDIPEGYSVSREKKERFSLILESASTNQTSMYLCASLGNRGPTGELFFGEGSRLTVL.

This CDR3 reads CASSYLDSSFEQYF. Written as DNA, the CDR3 is TGTGCCAGCAGTTATTTGGACAGTTCATTCGAGCAGTACTTC. The gene calls are TRBV6-5 and TRBJ2-7; a possible D gene is TRBD1 (6 bases). V was pared by 3 bases and J by 6 bases, with 15 bases between. Germline V gene lookup returns CDR1 MNHEY and CDR2 SVGAGI. The CDR3 is 14 residues long.